The 16 T cell receptor beta chains in this list originate from one sample, sequenced in a study of cytomegalovirus exposure and HLA in healthy donors. Data came from immunoSEQ multiplex PCR; TCRdb stores just in-frame clones and leaves some out. This sample has about 130,000 clones, with about 90% found just once. The sequencing sample was made of PBMCs. The receptors come from a man under 40 in good health and CMV-seronegative.

V gene TRBV29-1 combines with J gene TRBJ2-7; 8 nucleotides match TRBD2. Germline trimming cut 4 bases from V and 2 bases from J; bases unmatched to any gene: 4. This CDR3 has 13 residues. The germline V gene encodes CDR1 SQVTM and CDR2 ANQGSEA. DNA for the CDR3: TGCAGCGTTGCGGGGGGGCAGACCTACGAGCAGTACTTC. Translated: CSVAGGQTYEQYF.

This rearrangement joins TRBV19 to TRBJ2-7; D may be TRBD1 (6 bases). The CDR3 has 14 amino acids. V was shortened by 3 bases and J by 4 bases, with 13 bases between the two germline ends. Germline lookup yields CDR1 LNHDA and CDR2 SQIVND (reference sequence). The CDR3: CASSISRQEYEQYF. In nucleotides, the CDR3 is TGTGCCAGTAGTATCTCGAGACAGGAGTACGAGCAGTACTTC. The whole variable domain, filled in from reference TRBV19 and TRBJ2-7, reads DGGITQSPKYLFRKEGQNVTLSCEQNLNHDAMYWYRQDPGQGLRLIYYSQIVNDFQKGDIAEGYSVSREKKESFPLTVTSAQKNPTAFYLCASSISRQEYEQYFGPGTRLTVT.

The chain recombines TRBV2 with TRBJ2-1; 11 bases match TRBD2. This CDR3 region has 15 residues. Germline assignment: CDR1 SNHLY and CDR2 FYNNEI. Losses at the gene ends were 7 bases for V and 7 bases for J; bases not matched to a gene: 9. As DNA, the CDR3 is TGTGCCAGCAATTCAAGACTAGCGGGATATAATGAGCAGTTCTTC. This translates into CASNSRLAGYNEQFF.

CDR3 sequence: CASSLGASGSETQYF. The CDR3 nucleotides are TGTGCCAGCAGCTTAGGAGCTTCGGGATCCGAGACCCAGTACTTC. The gene calls are TRBV7-7 and TRBJ2-5; the D gene is possibly TRBD2 (5 bases). Germline assignment: CDR1 SSHAT and CDR2 FNYEAQ (reference sequence). This CDR3 region has 15 residues. Between the trimmed V and J ends, which lost 1 base and 5 bases, there was a span of 14 bases.

The gene calls are TRBV6-4 and TRBJ1-5, with 7 bases identical to TRBD1. J lost 0 bases, V lost 6 bases, and 5 bases had no gene match. The CDR3 sequence is 15 residues long. Germline V CDR1 and CDR2: MRHNA, SNTAGT. CDR3 in DNA: TGTGCCAGCAGGCTTACAGGGGATAGCAATCAGCCCCAGCATTTT. It specifies CASRLTGDSNQPQHF.

The chain recombines TRBV27 with TRBJ2-7; 9 bases fit TRBD1. Trimming cost V 6 bases and J 3 bases; bases outside gene matches: 9. The CDR3 is made up of 15 amino acids. Germline CDR1 and CDR2: MNHEY and SMNVEV (reference sequence). CDR3 coding DNA: TGTGCCAGCAGCTCTCTAACAGGGGGCGGCTACGAGCAGTACTTC. Protein: CASSSLTGGGYEQYF.

The J gene is TRBJ1-5, the V gene TRBV28; no clear D. The V gene's germline CDR1 is MDHEN and CDR2 SYDVKM. Trimming removed 7 bases at V and 5 bases at J, with 15 bases between. The CDR3 runs to 14 residues. CDR3 loop: CASTLTPPDQPQHF. In DNA, the CDR3 is TGTGCCAGCACCCTGACACCCCCCGATCAGCCCCAGCATTTT.

This rearrangement joins TRBV5-1 to TRBJ2-3; TRBD2 aligns across 7 bases. The CDR3 length is 16 residues. The V gene end was trimmed by 2 bases and the J gene end by 4 bases; junction bases not matched to a gene: 10. The germline gives CDR1 SGHRS, CDR2 YFSETQ. The CDR3 DNA sequence: TGCGCCAGCAGCTTAGCTCTAGCGGCGGGTGCAGATACGCAGTATTTT. Translated, it gives CASSLALAAGADTQYF.

The chain joins TRBV27 to TRBJ1-1, with D possibly TRBD1 on 6 matching bases. Trimming shortened V by 6 bases and J by 4 bases, and 18 bases separated the two germline ends. Looked up from germline, CDR1 is MNHEY and CDR2 is SMNVEV (reference sequence). This CDR3 region has 15 residues. The CDR3: CASRSLQGRSTEAFF. CDR3 in DNA: TGTGCCAGCAGGTCTCTACAGGGTAGGAGCACTGAAGCTTTCTTT.

DNA of the CDR3: TGCGCCAGCAGCCAAGGCCTCCGGGGGGGGAGCAATCAGCCCCAGCATTTT. Its protein is CASSQGLRGGSNQPQHF. The chain combines TRBV4-1 with TRBJ1-5; D is possibly TRBD1 (5 bases). The CDR3 covers 17 residues. Germline V gives CDR1 MGHRA, CDR2 YSYEKL. V was pared by 1 base and J by 1 base, with 14 bases between.

In this sample, this clone turned up a few times. This chain connects TRBV7-3 to TRBJ2-1; 10 positions agree with TRBD2. The V gene end was trimmed by 2 bases and the J gene end by 9 bases; junction bases not matched to a gene: 7. Germline V lookup: CDR1 SGHTA, CDR2 FQGTGA. The CDR3 contains 15 residues. The CDR3 loop is CASSLAASGRSEQFF. In DNA, the CDR3 is TGTGCCAGCAGCTTAGCGGCTAGCGGGAGATCTGAGCAGTTCTTC.

The rearrangement uses TRBV27 and TRBJ1-1; no clear D. The CDR3 has 15 amino acids. Trimming pared 4 bases from V and 0 bases from J, leaving 12 bases between. CDR1 and CDR2 from the germline V gene are MNHEY and SMNVEV (reference sequence). This CDR3 is CASSSFSPMNTEAFF. CDR3 DNA: TGTGCCAGCAGTTCGTTTTCACCTATGAACACTGAAGCTTTCTTT.

The chain combines TRBV27 with TRBJ2-1, with D perhaps TRBD2 (6 bases). This CDR3 contains 20 residues. Germline V CDR1 and CDR2: MNHEY, SMNVEV (reference sequence). Trimming took off 2 bases at V and 1 base at J, with 24 bases between the two ends. This CDR3 is CASSLGVSGSNKISYNEQFF. The DNA of the CDR3 is TGTGCCAGCAGTTTAGGGGTAAGCGGGTCGAACAAAATTTCCTACAATGAGCAGTTCTTC.

The chain links TRBV5-6 to TRBJ2-2, with 7 bases fitting TRBD1. Trimming took 0 bases from V and 3 from J; bases not matched to a gene: 8. Germline V gene lookup returns CDR1 SGHDT and CDR2 YYEEEE. This CDR3 has 17 amino acids. The chain's CDR3 is CASSLDRGFLDTGELFF. In DNA form, the CDR3 reads TGTGCCAGCAGCTTGGACAGGGGATTCTTAGACACCGGGGAGCTGTTTTTT. Complete variable domain (other parts from reference TRBV5-6 and TRBJ2-2): DAGVTQSPTHLIKTRGQQVTLRCSPKSGHDTVSWYQQALGQGPQFIFQYYEEEERQRGNFPDRFSGHQFPNYSSELNVNALLLGDSALYLCASSLDRGFLDTGELFFGEGSRLTVL.

The chain couples TRBV6-1 to TRBJ2-7; the D gene is possibly TRBD2 (6 bases). Germline assignment: CDR1 MNHNS and CDR2 SASEGT. This CDR3 contains 14 residues. Trimming pared 6 bases from V and 5 bases from J, leaving 17 bases between. The CDR3 is CASRTRVASDEQYF. DNA for the CDR3: TGTGCCAGCAGAACAAGGGTTGCTAGCGACGAGCAGTACTTC.

V and J are TRBV5-1 and TRBJ2-7; no clear D. CDR3 length equals 13 residues. Deletions cut 0 bases from V and 2 bases from J, with 6 bases between. Per germline, CDR1 SGHRS and CDR2 YFSETQ. CDR3 loop: CASSLELTYEQYF. The CDR3 DNA follows: TGCGCCAGCAGCTTGGAGCTAACCTACGAGCAGTACTTC.